Below, 14 T cell receptor beta chains from the same sample are listed, as sequenced in a study of blood T cell repertoires in COVID-19. Profiled with immunoSEQ multiplex PCR; TCRdb holds only in-frame clones, not every one. Of tens of thousands of clones in the sample, about nine tenths were seen once. The sequenced sample consisted of peripheral blood. The receptors shown here come from a human donor with active COVID-19. The donor label of this sample is uncertain.

This clone was seen just once. The rearrangement links TRBV7-2 to TRBJ2-7; D ambiguous. The CDR3 length is 15 residues. Germline CDR1 is SGHTA and CDR2 is FQGNSA. V was pared by 1 base and J by 1 base, with 11 bases between. CDR3 region: CASSLEALLSYEQYF. The CDR3 DNA reads as TGTGCCAGCAGCTTAGAGGCCTTACTATCCTACGAGCAGTACTTC.

This chain uses TRBV6-2 or TRBV6-3 with TRBJ1-2, with 7 bases matching TRBD1. CDR3 size: 14 residues. The J segment lost 5 bases and the V segment lost 7 bases, leaving 10 bases of the junction unmatched. Germline-derived CDR1 and CDR2 are MNHEY and SVGEGT. The CDR3 loop is CASTPTGTVYGYTF. The DNA of the CDR3 is TGTGCCAGCACCCCGACAGGGACGGTTTATGGCTACACCTTC.

The V call is TRBV11-3, the J call TRBJ2-2, with TRBD1 identical over 10 bases. Germline assignment: CDR1 SGHNT and CDR2 YENEEA. Losses at the gene ends were 1 base for V and 3 bases for J; bases not matched to a gene: 5. There are 17 residues in the CDR3. CDR3 protein: CASSLGQGARDTGELFF. CDR3 bases: TGTGCCAGCAGCTTAGGACAGGGGGCGCGTGACACCGGGGAGCTGTTTTTT.

This sequence joins TRBV10-1 and TRBJ1-3; no clear D. This CDR3 spans 16 amino acids. The germline gives CDR1 WNHNN, CDR2 SYGVQD (reference sequence). V lost 3 bases and J 0 bases, leaving 12 bases between the germline ends. The CDR3 loop is CASSDPGINSGNTIYF. The CDR3 coding sequence is TGCGCCAGCAGTGATCCCGGGATTAACTCTGGAAACACCATATATTTT.

This clone was found a few times. The DNA of the CDR3 is TGTGCCAGCAGTTACTCGGAGTACAATGAGCAGTTCTTC. Protein product: CASSYSEYNEQFF. J is TRBJ2-1 and V is TRBV6-2 or TRBV6-3; D not certain. CDR3 length: 13 amino acids. CDR1 and CDR2 (germline): MNHEY, SVGEGT. Deletions cut 0 bases from V and 4 bases from J, with 4 bases between.

The chain uses TRBV18 and TRBJ1-5, with D perhaps matching TRBD1 (6 bases). The CDR3 loop spans 15 amino acids. V was clipped by 0 bases and J by 6 bases, with 12 bases between them. From germline, CDR1 is KGHSH and CDR2 LQKENI. CDR3 protein: CASSPPGGGSQPQHF. Here the CDR3 DNA reads TGTGCCAGCTCACCACCGGGGGGCGGGAGTCAGCCCCAGCATTTT. The full variable domain, in which reference TRBV18 and TRBJ1-5 provide the parts outside the CDR3, is NAGVMQNPRHLVRRRGQEARLRCSPMKGHSHVYWYRQLPEEGLKFMVYLQKENIIDESGMPKERFSAEFPKEGPSILRIQQVVRGDSAAYFCASSPPGGGSQPQHFGDGTRLSIL.

By share of the sample, this clone is medium-sized. V is TRBV14 and J is TRBJ2-3, with D possibly matching TRBD2 (7 bases). The ends were cut back, 3 bases at V and 4 bases at J, with 14 bases in the middle. This CDR3 region has 15 residues. Germline CDR1 SGHDN, CDR2 FVKESK. This chain's CDR3 is CASSHWRGPADTQYF. DNA for the CDR3: TGTGCCAGCAGCCATTGGCGGGGGCCGGCAGATACGCAGTATTTT.

The chain combines TRBV30 with TRBJ1-6, with D perhaps TRBD1 (5 bases). The CDR3 contains 18 residues. Germline V gives CDR1 GTSNPN, CDR2 SVGIG (reference sequence). V was trimmed by 0 bases and J by 5 bases, leaving 20 bases between them. The CDR3 sequence is CAWSVRWRRGLNNSPLHF. The DNA of the CDR3 is TGTGCCTGGAGTGTACGGTGGAGGAGGGGATTAAATAATTCACCCCTCCACTTT.

This clone has a single count. This rearrangement joins TRBV9 to TRBJ1-2; 11 nucleotides agree with TRBD1. The CDR3 is 15 amino acids. The J segment lost 5 bases and the V segment lost 3 bases, leaving 6 bases of the junction unmatched. Germline V lookup: CDR1 SGDLS, CDR2 YYNGEE. The CDR3 bases are TGTGCCAGCAGCGGGCGGACAGGGGGCGCTTATGGCTACACCTTC. Its translation: CASSGRTGGAYGYTF.

The V and J genes are TRBV4-1 and TRBJ2-3; the match to TRBD2 covers 8 bases. Germline V gene sequence: CDR1 MGHRA, CDR2 YSYEKL. This CDR3 has 16 residues. With 0 bases clipped from V and 6 bases from J, the junction kept 8 bases outside the gene matches. CDR3 DNA: TGCGCCAGCAGCCAAGAAGGTGGCGGGAGGTGGGATACGCAGTATTTT. Translation gives CASSQEGGGRWDTQYF.

The rearrangement links TRBV7-3 to TRBJ2-3; D unclear. Trimming took off 1 base at V and 3 bases at J, with 5 bases between the two ends. Germline values: CDR1 SGHTA, CDR2 FQGTGA. The CDR3 spans 13 residues. CDR3 protein: CASSLSVTDTQYF. Written as DNA, the CDR3 is TGTGCCAGCAGCTTAAGCGTAACAGATACGCAGTATTTT.

The V and J genes are TRBV5-1 and TRBJ2-2; D perhaps matches TRBD1 (5 bases). Trimming removed 2 bases from V and 3 bases from J, with 11 bases in between. CDR3 size: 15 residues. Germline assignment: CDR1 SGHRS and CDR2 YFSETQ. The chain's CDR3 is CASSFSDIYTGELFF. The CDR3 nucleotides are TGCGCCAGCAGCTTTTCGGACATATACACCGGGGAGCTGTTTTTT.

The V and J genes are TRBV28 and TRBJ1-4; 7 bases fit TRBD1. CDR3 length: 15 amino acids. The V gene's germline CDR1 is MDHEN and CDR2 SYDVKM. J lost 7 bases, V lost 5 bases, and 10 bases had no gene match. The CDR3 sequence: CASSPTGAAREKLFF. In DNA form, the CDR3 reads TGTGCCAGCAGTCCAACAGGGGCCGCACGTGAAAAACTGTTTTTT.

The table lists this clone with a count of one. V usage is TRBV6-5 and J usage is TRBJ1-1, with D maybe TRBD1 (6 bases). Germline lookup yields CDR1 MNHEY and CDR2 SVGAGI. This CDR3 is 14 amino acids long. The V and J ends lost 6 bases and 3 bases respectively, with 14 bases between them. The CDR3 here is CASRITGRDTEAFF. Here the CDR3 DNA reads TGTGCCAGCAGGATTACAGGGAGGGACACTGAAGCTTTCTTT.